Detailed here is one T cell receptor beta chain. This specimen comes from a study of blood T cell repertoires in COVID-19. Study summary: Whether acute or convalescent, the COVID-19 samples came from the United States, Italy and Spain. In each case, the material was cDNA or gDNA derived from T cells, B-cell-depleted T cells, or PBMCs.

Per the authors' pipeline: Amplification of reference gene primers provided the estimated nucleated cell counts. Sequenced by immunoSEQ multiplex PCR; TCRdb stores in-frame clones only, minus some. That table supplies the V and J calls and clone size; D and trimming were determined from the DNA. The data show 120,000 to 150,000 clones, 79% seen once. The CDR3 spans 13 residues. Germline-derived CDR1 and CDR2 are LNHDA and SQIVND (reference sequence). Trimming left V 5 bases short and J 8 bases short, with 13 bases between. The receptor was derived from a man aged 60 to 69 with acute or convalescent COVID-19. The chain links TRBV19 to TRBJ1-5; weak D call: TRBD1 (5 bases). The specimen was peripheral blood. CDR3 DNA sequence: TGTGCCAGTAGTCCCACTCGGGGGGAGCCCCAGCATTTT. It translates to CASSPTRGEPQHF.